These 20 T cell receptor beta chains came from one sample sequenced in a study of T cell repertoires in cytomegalovirus infection. These receptors lack a known antigen. One entry per CDR3 protein, called by TCRdb with MiXCR from the reads. The sample consists of some 100,000 distinct CDR3 sequences, 25% to 35% of them appearing once. Here the sequenced sample was CD8+ T cells from cultured PBMCs, taken from culture after CMV antigen stimulation. Receptors originate from a human donor in good health (CMV status not recorded). Some clones in this sample may be carry-over from other donors' samples.

CDR3 coding DNA: TGTGCCAGCAGTTCAGGCAGGGTGGAATCTGAAGCTTTCTTT. Encoded protein: CASSSGRVESEAFF. This sequence joins TRBV27 and TRBJ1-1, with TRBD1 as a possible D gene (5 bases). The CDR3 runs 14 residues. V shed 4 bases and J shed 6 bases, with 15 bases lying between them. Germline V gene sequence: CDR1 MNHEY, CDR2 SMNVEV (reference sequence).

V gene TRBV5-1 combines with J gene TRBJ1-1; maybe TRBD1 (5 bases). Deletions cut 0 bases from V and 3 bases from J, with 12 bases between. This CDR3 spans 15 amino acids. Germline-derived CDR1 and CDR2 are SGHRS and YFSETQ. CDR3 protein: CASSLVLRGDTEAFF. The CDR3 DNA is TGCGCCAGCAGCTTGGTGTTAAGGGGCGACACTGAAGCTTTCTTT. The whole variable domain, remainder taken from reference TRBV5-1 and TRBJ1-1, is KAGVTQTPRYLIKTRGQQVTLSCSPISGHRSVSWYQQTPGQGLQFLFEYFSETQRNKGNFPGRFSGRQFSNSRSEMNVSTLELGDSALYLCASSLVLRGDTEAFFGQGTRLTVV.

This clonotype was found many times. The genes are TRBV7-8 and TRBJ2-2, with 9 bases aligning to TRBD1. The junction had 11 bases not matched to a gene; V was cut back by 5 bases and J by 7 bases. There are 16 residues in the CDR3. The germline gives CDR1 SGHVS, CDR2 FQNEAQ. CDR3: CASSVSGTGYSGELFF. The DNA for the CDR3 is TGTGCCAGCAGCGTCTCCGGGACAGGGTACAGCGGGGAGCTGTTTTTT. Complete variable domain (other parts from reference TRBV7-8 and TRBJ2-2): GAGVSQSPRYKVAKRGQDVALRCDPISGHVSLFWYQQALGQGPEFLTYFQNEAQLDKSGLPSDRFFAERPEGSVSTLKIQRTQQEDSAVYLCASSVSGTGYSGELFFGEGSRLTVL.

The CDR3 region has the DNA TGTGCCAGCTACATATCCGTGACAGGGAACACTGAAGCTTTCTTT. Amino acids: CASYISVTGNTEAFF. The rearrangement uses TRBV6-5 and TRBJ1-1; TRBD1 is a possible D gene (6 bases). The ends were cut back, 8 bases at V and 1 base at J, with 17 bases in the middle. The germline gives CDR1 MNHEY, CDR2 SVGAGI. There are 15 residues in the CDR3.

In this sample, this clonotype turned up many times. The chain joins TRBV2 to TRBJ2-1, with 8 bases identical to TRBD2. Germline assignment: CDR1 SNHLY and CDR2 FYNNEI. CDR3 length: 15 amino acids. Trimming cost V 6 bases and J 3 bases; bases outside gene matches: 7. CDR3 loop: CASRQASGGYNEQFF. CDR3 sequence (DNA): TGTGCCAGCAGACAGGCAAGCGGGGGCTACAATGAGCAGTTCTTC.

The genes are TRBV7-9 and TRBJ2-1; D unresolved. This CDR3 is 12 amino acids long. Trimming took off 7 bases at V and 9 bases at J, with 13 bases between the two ends. Germline values: CDR1 SEHNR, CDR2 FQNEAQ (reference sequence). The CDR3 sequence is CASTKLTPEQFF. The CDR3 region has the DNA TGTGCCAGCACAAAGCTTACCCCTGAGCAGTTCTTC.

The chain is built from TRBV9 and TRBJ2-1, with D perhaps assigned TRBD1 or TRBD2 (5 bases each). Trimming cost V 0 bases and J 2 bases, with 9 bases left between them. The CDR3 has 15 amino acids. Germline lookup yields CDR1 SGDLS and CDR2 YYNGEE. The CDR3 DNA follows: TGTGCCAGCAGCGTAGCCGGGGCCGCCTACAATGAGCAGTTCTTC. Translated, it gives CASSVAGAAYNEQFF.

The genes are TRBV6-2 or TRBV6-3 and TRBJ1-1, with TRBD1 identical over 10 bases. Losses at the gene ends were 5 bases for V and 5 bases for J; bases not matched to a gene: 8. Germline V gives CDR1 MNHEY, CDR2 SVGEGT. CDR3 length: 15 residues. CDR3 residues: CASSSPGQGRTEAFF. DNA for the CDR3: TGTGCCAGCAGTAGTCCGGGACAGGGGCGGACTGAAGCTTTCTTT.

This clonotype came up a few times. J is TRBJ2-1 and V is TRBV7-8; the match to TRBD2 covers 11 bases. The length of the CDR3 is 16 residues. J lost 7 bases, V lost 2 bases, and 7 bases had no gene match. Looked up from germline, CDR1 is SGHVS and CDR2 is FQNEAQ. This CDR3 reads CASSLFVAGGLNEQFF. CDR3 DNA: TGTGCCAGCAGCTTATTTGTAGCGGGGGGGTTGAATGAGCAGTTCTTC.

This chain joins TRBV29-1 and TRBJ1-2; D uncertain. The V and J ends lost 5 bases and 7 bases respectively, with 11 bases between them. This CDR3 has 11 amino acids. CDR1 and CDR2 from the germline V gene are SQVTM and ANQGSEA. The CDR3 sequence: CSVPSGGGYTF. The CDR3 DNA reads TGCAGCGTTCCCTCGGGAGGTGGCTACACCTTC.

The J gene is TRBJ1-2, the V gene TRBV27; the D gene is possibly TRBD1 (5 bases). CDR3 length: 14 amino acids. Germline CDR1 MNHEY, CDR2 SMNVEV (reference sequence). V dropped 6 bases and J dropped 7 bases, with 18 bases sitting between them. The DNA of the CDR3 is TGTGCCAGCAGAGTGGGGCAGCCTCTCGGTGGCTACACCTTC. It yields the protein CASRVGQPLGGYTF.

This clonotype was found a few times. V is TRBV11-2 and J is TRBJ2-1; maybe TRBD2 (5 bases). Germline V gene data show CDR1 as SGHAT and CDR2 as FQNNGV. V lost 6 bases, J lost 1 base, and 7 bases lay in between. The CDR3 spans 13 residues. The CDR3 DNA reads TGTGCCAGCAGACTAGGGTCCTACAATGAGCAGTTCTTC. The encoded protein is CASRLGSYNEQFF.

The V gene is TRBV2, the J gene TRBJ1-1, with D perhaps matching TRBD1 (5 bases). There are 12 residues in the CDR3. V was clipped by 7 bases and J by 4 bases, with 10 bases between them. Germline V gene sequence: CDR1 SNHLY, CDR2 FYNNEI. The CDR3 region is CASKDSTTEAFF. The CDR3 DNA is TGTGCCAGCAAAGACAGTACCACTGAAGCTTTCTTT.

This clonotype was seen a handful of times. CDR3 sequence (DNA): TGTGCCAGCAGCCCGCCTGATGAAAAACTGTTTTTT. This codes for CASSPPDEKLFF. The chain uses TRBV7-8 and TRBJ1-4; D ambiguous. Germline-derived CDR1 and CDR2 are SGHVS and FQNEAQ. Trimming took off 5 bases at V and 6 bases at J, with 7 bases between the two ends. CDR3 size: 12 residues. The entire variable domain, with the rest obtained from reference TRBV7-8 and TRBJ1-4, is as follows: GAGVSQSPRYKVAKRGQDVALRCDPISGHVSLFWYQQALGQGPEFLTYFQNEAQLDKSGLPSDRFFAERPEGSVSTLKIQRTQQEDSAVYLCASSPPDEKLFFGSGTQLSVL.

This clonotype was seen more than once but under ten times. The V and J genes are TRBV12-3 or TRBV12-4 and TRBJ2-2; possible D gene TRBD2, 6 bases. This CDR3 has 15 amino acids. Between the trimmed V and J ends, which lost 5 bases and 0 bases, there was a span of 10 bases. The CDR3 region has the DNA TGTGCCAGCAGTATCGGGGGAGCGAACACCGGGGAGCTGTTTTTT. Its translation is CASSIGGANTGELFF.

Concerning this clonotype: A much larger clonotype is one base distant, so this may be a read error. This sequence joins TRBV7-8 and TRBJ1-5, with 9 bases identical to TRBD1. The CDR3 is made up of 16 amino acids. The germline V gene encodes CDR1 SGHVS and CDR2 FQNEAQ. The CDR3 region is CACSLATGGGNQPQHF. The CDR3 coding sequence is TGTGCCTGCAGCTTAGCGACAGGGGGAGGTAATCAGCCCCAGCATTTT. Full variable domain (missing parts from reference TRBV7-8 and TRBJ1-5): GAGVSQSPRYKVAKRGQDVALRCDPISGHVSLFWYQQALGQGPEFLTYFQNEAQLDKSGLPSDRFFAERPEGSVSTLKIQRTQQEDSAVYLCACSLATGGGNQPQHFGDGTRLSIL.

CDR3: CASSLPDRNTEAFF. The CDR3 coding sequence is TGTGCCAGCAGCTTACCAGACAGAAACACTGAAGCTTTCTTT. The gene calls are TRBV7-2 and TRBJ1-1; possible D gene TRBD1, 5 bases. CDR3 size: 14 residues. V was shortened by 2 bases and J by 2 bases, with 9 bases between the two germline ends. Germline V gene data show CDR1 as SGHTA and CDR2 as FQGNSA. The whole variable domain, remainder taken from reference TRBV7-2 and TRBJ1-1, is GAGVSQSPSNKVTEKGKDVELRCDPISGHTALYWYRQSLGQGLEFLIYFQGNSAPDKSGLPSDRFSAERTGGSVSTLTIQRTQQEDSAVYLCASSLPDRNTEAFFGQGTRLTVV.

This clonotype was seen more than once but under ten times. This sequence joins TRBV2 and TRBJ2-1, with 8 bases identical to TRBD1. Germline V gives CDR1 SNHLY, CDR2 FYNNEI. CDR3 length: 14 amino acids. Unmatched junction bases numbered 5, after V lost 6 bases and J lost 4 bases. For the CDR3, the DNA is TGTGCCAGCAGCCTGGGACAGGTATACAATGAGCAGTTCTTC. Amino acids: CASSLGQVYNEQFF.

The rearrangement uses TRBV6-6 and TRBJ2-1, with a possible D match to TRBD1 (6 bases). This CDR3 has 13 residues. Germline V lookup: CDR1 MNHNY, CDR2 SVGAGI (reference sequence). Trimming removed 6 bases from V and 9 bases from J, with 15 bases in between. For the CDR3, the DNA is TGTGCCAGCAGCCAGGGGCTTCGTAGTGAGCAGTTCTTC. It yields the protein CASSQGLRSEQFF.

This clonotype was picked up a small number of times. The chain couples TRBV6-1 to TRBJ1-1, with no clear D. V lost 6 bases to trimming and J lost 5 bases, with 10 bases between them. Per germline, CDR1 MNHNS and CDR2 SASEGT. CDR3 length: 12 residues. CDR3 DNA: TGTGCCAGCAGCTCCTTCCGTACTGAAGCTTTCTTT. Translating it yields CASSSFRTEAFF.